The T cell receptor beta chain described here comes from a study of control samples from healthy donors and cancer patients (dated by TCRdb to about 2020). About this clone: Its target antigen remains unknown. The record has no base qualities; no much larger clone is one base away.

From its cysteine to its phenylalanine, the CDR3 spans 13 amino acids. The retained sequence is limited to the CDR3, 39 bases, with the frame set at the first base. CDR1 and CDR2 are read off the germline V gene (reference sequence) as SEHNR and FQNEAQ. The germline V end is reduced by 5 bases and the J end by 7 bases; junction bases left unmatched: 6. Library preparation used the immunoSEQ multiplex PCR assay. The table comes from immuneACCESS by way of TCRdb, which keeps in-frame sequences with V and J called. Part of the clones is missing from these tables; in studies checked, under half for an unresolved V gene and the rest for unknown reasons. A total of roughly 170,000 clones appear in this sample, 90% to 95% of them only once. The ten largest clones add up to about 1.4% of the sample.

The chain is encoded by TRBV7-9 joined to TRBJ1-2; a stretch of 8 junction bases matches TRBD1. The receptor was derived from a woman aged 18-30 years in good health. The specimen was blood. The CDR3 region has the sequence CASSPTGGSGYTF. In nucleotide form, the sequence is TGTGCCAGCAGCCCAACAGGGGGTAGTGGCTACACCTTC.